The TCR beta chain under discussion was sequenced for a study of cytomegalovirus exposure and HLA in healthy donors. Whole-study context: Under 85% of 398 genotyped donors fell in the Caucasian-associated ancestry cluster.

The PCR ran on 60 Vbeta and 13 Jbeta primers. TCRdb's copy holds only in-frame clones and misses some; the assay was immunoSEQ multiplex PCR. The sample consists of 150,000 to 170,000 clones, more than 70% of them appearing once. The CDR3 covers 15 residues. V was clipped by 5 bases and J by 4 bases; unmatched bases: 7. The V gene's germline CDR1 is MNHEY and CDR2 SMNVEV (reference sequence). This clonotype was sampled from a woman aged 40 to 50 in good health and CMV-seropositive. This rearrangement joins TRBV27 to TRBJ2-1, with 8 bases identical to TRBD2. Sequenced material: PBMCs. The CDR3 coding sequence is TGTGCCAGCAGTCGGGAGGGCCCATTGTACAATGAGCAGTTCTTC. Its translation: CASSREGPLYNEQFF.